This is a list of T cell receptor beta chains from one sample in a study of blood T cell repertoires in COVID-19. Produced via immunoSEQ multiplex PCR; TCRdb's table is partial and in-frame only. The table records approximately 270,000 clones, around 93% of them present only once. Specimen: PBMCs or T cells enriched from blood (not recorded which). The source is a man in his forties who had been exposed to COVID-19. CDR3s include the opening cysteine and the closing phenylalanine or tryptophan. The D gene is left open where the match is weak. The size field is filled for only some rows; it gives once, few, many or a size class.

clone_size d_call j_call v_call cdr3_nt cdr3_aa
. . TRBJ1-5 TRBV7-6 TGTGCCAGCAGCGCCGGGACGGGGGACAATCAGCCCCAGCATTTT CASSAGTGDNQPQHF
. . TRBJ1-5 TRBV5-6 TGTGCCAGCAGGTTTTCAGGGGATATGGGCAATCAGCCCCAGCATTTT CASRFSGDMGNQPQHF
. . TRBJ2-5 TRBV7-9 TGTGCCAGCAGCTTGCAGTACCAAGAGACCCAGTACTTC CASSLQYQETQYF
. . TRBJ1-4 TRBV7-9 TGTGCCAGCAGCTTAGGGTCAGGAGGGGAAAAACTGTTTTTT CASSLGSGGEKLFF
. . TRBJ2-1 TRBV19 TGTGCCAGTAGTATTGGCGGCAATGAGCAGTTCTTC CASSIGGNEQFF
. . TRBJ1-2 TRBV2 TGTGGTGGGGGCGACTATGGCTACACCTTC CGGGDYGYTF
. . TRBJ1-1 TRBV29-1 TGCAGCGTTACAGGGATGGGGAGAACTGAAGCTTTCTTT CSVTGMGRTEAFF
. TRBD1 TRBJ2-7 TRBV3-1/TRBV3-2 TGTGCCAGCAGCTTTCCGGGACAGGAACGATCCTACGAGCAGTACTTC CASSFPGQERSYEQYF
. . TRBJ2-1 TRBV27 TGTGCCAGCAGTCCACGACAGGTGAGATACAATGAGCAGTTCTTC CASSPRQVRYNEQFF
. . TRBJ2-7 TRBV6-6 TGTGCCAGCAGTTACTCGGACAACTCCTACGAGCAGTACTTC CASSYSDNSYEQYF
. TRBD1 TRBJ1-2 TRBV7-2 TGTGCCAGCAGCACATCTACCTACAGGGGGCAGGTCTCCAACTATGGCTACACCTTC CASSTSTYRGQVSNYGYTF
. TRBD1 TRBJ2-5 TRBV4-1 TGCGCCAGCAGCCAAGTACAGGGGGCTGTCGAGACCCAGTACTTC CASSQVQGAVETQYF
. . TRBJ2-2 TRBV21-1 TGTGCCAGCAGCAAAGTTCCCTGTGGACGCGGGAGGGCCTTCGGGGAGCTGTTTTTT CASSKVPCGRGRAFGELFF
. TRBD1 TRBJ1-2 TRBV5-1 TGCGCCAGCAGCCCCTACAGGGGGCCCGAGGTCAATGGCTACACCTTC CASSPYRGPEVNGYTF
. TRBD1 TRBJ1-1 TRBV6-5 TGTGCCAGCAGTCTGACAGGGGCTTCTAACACTGAAGCTTTCTTT CASSLTGASNTEAFF
. . TRBJ1-2 TRBV7-9 TGTGCCAGCAGCCCAGACCAGACTTATGGCTACACCTTC CASSPDQTYGYTF
. TRBD1 TRBJ1-1 TRBV12-3/TRBV12-4 TGTGCCAGCAGTTTCCAGACAGGGCGGGAAGCTTTCTTT CASSFQTGREAFF
once TRBD1 TRBJ1-1 TRBV9 TGTGCCAGCAGCGTGGGACAGGGGGCCGACACTGAAGCTTTCTTT CASSVGQGADTEAFF
. . TRBJ2-1 TRBV9 TGTGCCAGCAGCGAACCCCAGGTAGGGAGGCGTGAGCAGTTCTTC CASSEPQVGRREQFF
few . TRBJ2-2 TRBV4-1 TGCGCCAGCAGCCAAGACAAAACCGGGGAGCTGTTTTTT CASSQDKTGELFF
. . TRBJ2-2 TRBV28 TGTGCCAGCAGTTTAATGGTAGATAGCACCGGGGAGCTGTTTTTT CASSLMVDSTGELFF
. TRBD2 TRBJ2-7 TRBV7-9 TGTGCCAGCAGCTCGCTGGGTAGCGGGCCTTACGAGCAGTACTTC CASSSLGSGPYEQYF